Given below is one TCR beta chain in context. CDR3 length: 15 residues. CDR1 is SGHTA and CDR2 is FQGNSA in the germline V gene. The V and J ends lost 3 bases and 4 bases, in that order; junction bases with no gene match: 3. This entry comes from a study of patients and donors after allogeneic stem cell transplantation. TCRdb reprocessed the RT-PCR reads with MiXCR, giving one entry per CDR3 protein. This sample has over 150,000 distinct CDR3 sequences, with approximately 30% found just once. V and J are TRBV7-2 and TRBJ2-3; TRBD2 matches at 11 bases. Sequenced sample: blood, either unsorted or a sorted T cell fraction (not recorded which). This sequence originates from a human donor who was either an allogeneic HSCT recipient or a stem cell or donor lymphocyte infusion donor (not recorded which). It is not recorded whose cells these are; they may come from a transplant donor. CDR3 in amino acids: CASSFIAGGADTQYF. CDR3 DNA: TGTGCCAGCAGCTTTATAGCGGGAGGGGCAGATACGCAGTATTTT.